This record looks at one TCR beta chain sequence and its context. Only one count was recorded for this clone. It has no known antigen specificity. No base qualities exist here, and no much larger clone lies one base off it. The intended sense of this specimen's time point label: baseline before first vaccination. The vaccinee samples were drawn from two UK trials, COV001 and COV002, one of which was a single-blind randomized controlled phase 2/3 trial testing AZD1222 (ChAdOx1 nCoV-19) in healthy adults. Trial participant PBMC samples were collected at day 0 and day 28 after the second dose for TCRbeta chain sequencing. The sample originates from a study of T cell responses to AZD1222 COVID-19 vaccine (dated by TCRdb to the early 2020s). The study in broad terms: AZD1222 recipients given second doses at about 4 weeks or at about 12 weeks were pooled, since spike-specific TCR depth and breadth were not found to differ between the two schedules. TCR sequencing covered fewer than 250 trial participants: 207 given two doses of AZD1222 and about 26 given two doses of MenACWY control vaccine. Trial participants were enrolled by age into 18-55, 56-69 and 70-plus year subgroups, with roughly 150, 30 and 60 TCR-sequenced participants respectively. Beyond this particular receptor, the publication reports: The whole spike protein was spanned by vaccine-associated CD4 TCRs, and dominant responses were seen in regions 160-218 and 743-854. No day 14 peak-response samples were available, so repertoires were characterized only after the peak T cell response. Conclusions about previously exposed vaccinees are limited because only a handful of AZD1222 recipients were SARS-CoV-2 seropositive at baseline. After two AZD1222 doses, spike-specific TCR breadth and depth were significantly higher than at day 0 and than in MenACWY recipients. Participants were mostly white British and included more females than males, and it was suggested by the authors that clonal diversity may have been underestimated. In the small 56-69-year group, the increase in depth fell short of significance, most likely because of low power. Nearly half of unique spike-specific TCRs reportedly recognized epitopes outside regions mutated in the B.1.351 and B.1.1.7 variants.

The CDR3 regions of human TCRbeta chains were analyzed by immunosequencing. Per the source publication's procedure: Repertoire TCRs were checked for matches against a reference library of SARS-CoV-2-specific TCRs that had been generated using the MIRA antigen-specificity platform. Breadth meant the fraction of unique TCRs that were SARS-CoV-2-associated, whereas depth meant the fraction of total T cells that were SARS-CoV-2-associated. Using the MIRA data, every spike-specific TCR was mapped to the spike region that the TCR reacted to and assigned to either a CD4 or a CD8 class. Log10-transformed breadth and depth values were compared by one-way ANOVA with Sidak's multiple comparisons tests. The table was pulled from immuneACCESS by TCRdb, which kept in-frame rearrangements only. Such tables lose some clones; where checked, under half of the loss comes from unresolved V genes, and the rest has no known cause. V, J and clone size reflect that table, while D and trimming were determined from the DNA. The sample contains tens of thousands of clones, over 70% of them found a single time. The ten largest clones take up over 12% of the sample.

Reading from cysteine to phenylalanine, the CDR3 counts 13 amino acids. Only CDR3 DNA is held: 39 bases, read in frame from base 1. Trimming removed 6 bases from V and 4 bases from J; the gene matches leave 5 bases unexplained. CDR1 and CDR2, looked up from the germline V gene (reference sequence), are LNHNV and YYDKDF. This receptor was obtained from an adult in good health. The chain was built from TRBV15 and TRBJ2-5; TRBD1 matches 7 bases in the middle. Sequenced material: peripheral blood, taken on day 0 of AZD1222 vaccination. The CDR3 corresponds to CATRDRAGETQYF. In nucleotides, the sequence is TGTGCCACCAGAGACAGGGCAGGAGAGACCCAGTACTTC.